The 28 T cell receptor beta chains below come from one sample, sequenced in a study of cytomegalovirus exposure and HLA in healthy donors. It was with 60 Vbeta and 13 Jbeta primers that the PCR ran. Sequencing used immunoSEQ multiplex PCR; TCRdb keeps in-frame clones, though not all of them. The sample has fewer than 200,000 clones; 70% to 85% are singletons. The sequenced sample consisted of PBMCs. The receptors come from a man aged 40-49 years in good health and CMV-seronegative.

The rearrangement links TRBV14 to TRBJ2-5, with a weak D call TRBD2 (6 bases). Germline V gene sequence: CDR1 SGHDN, CDR2 FVKESK. The CDR3 loop spans 14 amino acids. The ends were cut back, 1 base at V and 2 bases at J, with 8 bases in the middle. The CDR3 loop reads CASSQVRGQETQYF. The CDR3 DNA sequence: TGTGCCAGCAGCCAAGTCCGGGGGCAAGAGACCCAGTACTTC.

V gene TRBV5-6 combines with J gene TRBJ2-1, with TRBD2 matching 8 bases. The CDR3 has 14 residues. Germline CDR1 SGHDT, CDR2 YYEEEE. With V trimmed by 1 base and J by 6 bases, 3 bases remained unmatched. The CDR3 DNA sequence: TGTGCCAGCAGCTTGCAGCGGGGGTTCAATGAGCAGTTCTTC. Translated: CASSLQRGFNEQFF.

Remarks on this clone: Other DNA sequences from this sample encode an identical CDR3 as well. The V and J genes are TRBV5-1 and TRBJ2-7, with 9 bases fitting TRBD1. This CDR3 region has 14 residues. The germline V gene encodes CDR1 SGHRS and CDR2 YFSETQ. V was clipped by 0 bases and J by 2 bases; unmatched bases: 0. CDR3 coding DNA: TGCGCCAGCAGCTTGGGGACAGGGGCCTACGAGCAGTACTTC. Translation gives CASSLGTGAYEQYF. The variable domain in full, completed from reference TRBV5-1 and TRBJ2-7, reads KAGVTQTPRYLIKTRGQQVTLSCSPISGHRSVSWYQQTPGQGLQFLFEYFSETQRNKGNFPGRFSGRQFSNSRSEMNVSTLELGDSALYLCASSLGTGAYEQYFGPGTRLTVT.

The rearrangement links TRBV5-6 to TRBJ1-4; D call uncertain. This CDR3 has 15 amino acids. Deletions cut 4 bases from V and 8 bases from J, with 18 bases between. Per the germline V gene, CDR1 is SGHDT and CDR2 is YYEEEE. The CDR3 DNA reads as TGTGCCAGCAGCGTTCGGGCGGGTTTAGGAGAAAAACTGTTTTTT. Its protein product is CASSVRAGLGEKLFF.

The chain carries TRBV29-1 and TRBJ2-7; a possible D gene is TRBD2 (5 bases). V was trimmed by 5 bases and J by 5 bases, leaving 13 bases between them. Germline CDR1 is SQVTM and CDR2 is ANQGSEA. The CDR3 length is 12 residues. CDR3 in DNA: TGCAGCGTTATGGCTAGCCACGACGAGCAGTACTTC. Its protein is CSVMASHDEQYF.

The rearrangement links TRBV7-9 to TRBJ2-1, with 12 bases matching TRBD1. CDR1 is SEHNR, CDR2 FQNEAQ, per germline (reference sequence). Losses at the gene ends were 5 bases for V and 0 bases for J; bases not matched to a gene: 11. The CDR3 extends over 19 amino acids. The CDR3: CASSPAGTGGLSSYNEQFF. CDR3 in DNA: TGTGCCAGCAGCCCCGCTGGGACAGGGGGCCTGAGCTCCTACAATGAGCAGTTCTTC.

The genes are TRBV2 and TRBJ2-7; no clear D gene. Trimming took 8 bases from V and 3 from J, leaving 26 bases between them. Germline values: CDR1 SNHLY, CDR2 FYNNEI. The CDR3 consists of 17 residues. The CDR3, as DNA: TGTGCCAGCGATTTCGCCCGGTTGTCCGGTACCCGCTACGAGCAGTACTTC. Its protein product is CASDFARLSGTRYEQYF. The whole variable domain, filled in from reference TRBV2 and TRBJ2-7, reads EPEVTQTPSHQVTQMGQEVILRCVPISNHLYFYWYRQILGQKVEFLVSFYNNEISEKSEIFDDQFSVERPDGSNFTLKIRSTKLEDSAMYFCASDFARLSGTRYEQYFGPGTRLTVT.

The chain couples TRBV30 to TRBJ2-1, with 8 bases aligning to TRBD1. CDR3 length: 15 amino acids. The junction had 9 bases not matched to a gene; V was cut back by 4 bases and J by 4 bases. Per the germline V gene, CDR1 is GTSNPN and CDR2 is SVGIG (reference sequence). The CDR3 loop reads CAWMGPGTGYNEQFF. The DNA for the CDR3 is TGTGCCTGGATGGGTCCCGGGACAGGATACAATGAGCAGTTCTTC.

CDR3 residues: CASSLLAGVLTGELFF. CDR3 DNA sequence: TGTGCCAGCAGTTTACTGGCGGGGGTGCTCACCGGGGAGCTGTTTTTT. The chain employs TRBV27 and TRBJ2-2; 7 nucleotides align to TRBD2. The CDR3 runs to 16 residues. After removal of 2 bases from V and 4 bases from J, the junction contained 7 bases not matched to a gene. Germline CDR1 is MNHEY and CDR2 is SMNVEV (reference sequence).

The rearrangement uses TRBV19 and TRBJ2-7, with a possible D match to TRBD1 (5 bases). V shed 3 bases and J shed 1 base, with 16 bases lying between them. The germline V gene has CDR1 LNHDA and CDR2 SQIVND (reference sequence). The CDR3 is made up of 16 amino acids. The CDR3 DNA is TGTGCCAGTAGTATTGGCCAGGGTTGGTCGTCCTACGAGCAGTACTTC. As protein: CASSIGQGWSSYEQYF.

This clone counts as medium-sized. CDR3 sequence reads: CASSQYRNRAYTGELFF. The CDR3 nucleotides read TGCGCCAGCAGTCAATACCGGAACAGGGCGTACACCGGGGAGCTGTTTTTT. V and J are TRBV23-1 and TRBJ2-2, with a possible D match to TRBD1 (6 bases). TRBV23-1 is identified as an open reading frame with a role that is uncertain. This CDR3 has 17 residues. V lost 1 base and J lost 3, with 15 bases in between.

This clone was counted a single time. This sequence joins TRBV6-5 and TRBJ2-5, with 11 bases lining up with TRBD2. Gene TRBJ2-7 matches the end of the DNA better, so the J call may be wrong. The CDR3 consists of 15 residues. Germline V gene data show CDR1 as MNHEY and CDR2 as SVGAGI. CDR3: CASRISGGAGYEQYF. CDR3 bases: TGTGCCAGCAGAATTAGCGGGGGGGCTGGGTACGAGCAGTACTTC.

The sample holds one count of this clone. This chain uses TRBV7-2 with TRBJ2-1; D unresolved. The CDR3 has 16 amino acids. Between the trimmed V and J ends, which lost 1 base and 2 bases, there was a span of 12 bases. Germline V gene lookup returns CDR1 SGHTA and CDR2 FQGNSA. The CDR3 DNA is TGTGCCAGCAGCTTAGTCGGTACTACTCCCTACAATGAGCAGTTCTTC. Protein sequence: CASSLVGTTPYNEQFF.

The chain couples TRBV29-1 to TRBJ1-5, with 8 bases that match TRBD1. Germline-derived CDR1 and CDR2 are SQVTM and ANQGSEA. The length of the CDR3 is 13 residues. With V trimmed by 4 bases and J by 6 bases, 5 bases remained unmatched. Here the CDR3 reads CSVVAGGGQPQHF. CDR3 nucleotide sequence: TGCAGCGTTGTGGCAGGGGGCGGTCAGCCCCAGCATTTT.

The gene calls are TRBV18 and TRBJ2-2, with a weak D call TRBD2 (6 bases). CDR1 KGHSH and CDR2 LQKENI come from the germline V gene. This CDR3 spans 15 amino acids. Trimming cost V 0 bases and J 1 base, with 6 bases left between them. CDR3 residues: CASSPPSGNTGELFF. The DNA for the CDR3 is TGTGCCAGCTCACCACCTAGCGGGAACACCGGGGAGCTGTTTTTT.

The V gene is TRBV7-2, the J gene TRBJ1-3; the D gene is possibly TRBD1 (5 bases). Trimming took off 5 bases at V and 5 bases at J, with 19 bases between the two ends. Germline V gives CDR1 SGHTA, CDR2 FQGNSA. The CDR3 contains 16 residues. The DNA of the CDR3 is TGTGCCAGCAGCCTAGGTCCCCAGGGCCTAAGAAACACCATATATTTT. Its protein product is CASSLGPQGLRNTIYF. The variable domain in full, with the rest retrieved from reference TRBV7-2 and TRBJ1-3, is GAGVSQSPSNKVTEKGKDVELRCDPISGHTALYWYRQSLGQGLEFLIYFQGNSAPDKSGLPSDRFSAERTGGSVSTLTIQRTQQEDSAVYLCASSLGPQGLRNTIYFGEGSWLTVV.

The chain joins TRBV28 to TRBJ1-4; a possible D gene is TRBD1 (6 bases). The CDR3 has 14 residues. Trimming removed 6 bases at V and 7 bases at J, with 15 bases between. Per the germline V gene, CDR1 is MDHEN and CDR2 is SYDVKM. The CDR3 nucleotides are TGTGCCAGCAGCCGCCGGGACAAGACTGAAAAACTGTTTTTT. The encoded protein is CASSRRDKTEKLFF.

The rearrangement joins TRBV7-8 to TRBJ1-5; the match to TRBD1 covers 7 bases. Germline CDR1 reads SGHVS; CDR2 reads FQNEAQ. This CDR3 has 17 residues. Losses at the gene ends were 1 base for V and 0 bases for J; bases not matched to a gene: 6. The DNA of the CDR3 is TGTGCCAGCAGCTTAGAGGACAGGCGGCATAGCAATCAGCCCCAGCATTTT. Protein: CASSLEDRRHSNQPQHF.

The chain uses TRBV7-8 and TRBJ2-3; perhaps TRBD1 as D (6 bases). From germline, CDR1 is SGHVS and CDR2 FQNEAQ. The CDR3 is 17 residues long. V lost 0 bases and J 2 bases, leaving 15 bases between the germline ends. This CDR3 reads CASSLARAGAFTDTQYF. CDR3 sequence (DNA): TGTGCCAGCAGCTTAGCGAGGGCAGGGGCCTTCACAGATACGCAGTATTTT.

The rearrangement uses TRBV5-1 and TRBJ2-3; the match to TRBD2 covers 15 bases. V was clipped by 3 bases and J by 0 bases; unmatched bases: 8. The germline gives CDR1 SGHRS, CDR2 YFSETQ. The CDR3 has 19 residues. The CDR3 is CASSSGLAGGQSSTDTQYF. The CDR3 DNA is TGCGCCAGCAGCTCTGGACTAGCGGGGGGGCAGAGTAGCACAGATACGCAGTATTTT.

The chain joins TRBV9 to TRBJ1-4, with 12 bases fitting TRBD1. This CDR3 has 15 residues. Germline loops: CDR1 SGDLS, CDR2 YYNGEE. V was clipped by 4 bases and J by 8 bases; unmatched bases: 6. CDR3 sequence (DNA): TGTGCCAGCAGCCGTGGGGGACAGGGGGCGGAAAAACTGTTTTTT. Amino acids: CASSRGGQGAEKLFF.

The J gene is TRBJ1-2, the V gene TRBV27; tentative D call: TRBD1 (5 bases). This CDR3 comprises 13 residues. V lost 4 bases, J lost 7 bases, and 13 bases lay in between. CDR1 is MNHEY, CDR2 SMNVEV, per germline (reference sequence). The CDR3 DNA follows: TGTGCCAGCAGTTCTCGGGGGTACGGTGGCTACACCTTC. Encoded protein: CASSSRGYGGYTF.

This chain links TRBV6-1 with TRBJ1-2; D call uncertain. Trimming shortened V by 6 bases and J by 8 bases, and 13 bases separated the two germline ends. Germline V gives CDR1 MNHNS, CDR2 SASEGT. The CDR3 has 12 residues. The CDR3 is CASRSYSGGYTF. CDR3 coding DNA: TGTGCCAGCAGGAGTTACAGCGGGGGCTACACCTTC.

The rearrangement links TRBV28 to TRBJ1-5, with 7 positions matching TRBD1. The germline CDR1 and CDR2 sequences are MDHEN and SYDVKM. This CDR3 has 14 residues. V trimming: 6 bases; J trimming: 6 bases; junction bases outside the gene matches: 8. Written as DNA, the CDR3 is TGTGCCAGCAGACGTGACAGGGCGGCTCAGCCCCAGCATTTT. This gives the protein CASRRDRAAQPQHF.

The chain links TRBV7-9 to TRBJ2-2; possible D gene TRBD2, 6 bases. With 3 bases removed from V and 6 bases from J, the gap between germline ends came to 14 bases. This CDR3 is 15 amino acids long. Germline V CDR1 and CDR2: SEHNR, FQNEAQ (reference sequence). The CDR3 reads CASSFRQGLAGELFF. The DNA for the CDR3 is TGTGCCAGCAGCTTTAGGCAGGGACTGGCCGGGGAGCTGTTTTTT.

The rearrangement links TRBV6-1 to TRBJ2-7, with unresolved D. CDR1 MNHNS and CDR2 SASEGT come from the germline V gene. Trimming shortened V by 1 base and J by 4 bases, and 8 bases separated the two germline ends. The CDR3 spans 13 residues. This CDR3 reads CASSEGAPYEQYF. The CDR3 nucleotides are TGTGCCAGCAGTGAAGGTGCGCCATACGAGCAGTACTTC.

V gene TRBV30 combines with J gene TRBJ1-1; D is undetermined. Per the germline V gene, CDR1 is GTSNPN and CDR2 is SVGIG (reference sequence). The CDR3 totals 11 residues. V was clipped by 2 bases and J by 5 bases, with 6 bases between them. The CDR3 DNA sequence: TGTGCCTGGAGTTTGGCTACTGAAGCTTTCTTT. Its translation: CAWSLATEAFF.

The genes are TRBV10-3 and TRBJ2-3, with 9 bases that match TRBD2. Germline V gene lookup returns CDR1 ENHRY and CDR2 SYGVKD. This CDR3 is built from 14 residues. The V gene end was trimmed by 8 bases and the J gene end by 0 bases; junction bases not matched to a gene: 3. CDR3: CAIGTSRSTDTQYF. In DNA, the CDR3 is TGTGCCATCGGGACTAGCCGCAGCACAGATACGCAGTATTTT.